This record covers a single TCR beta chain. The source of the sample is a study of blood T cell repertoires in COVID-19. Study in general: There were acute and convalescent COVID-19 samples, and they came from the United States, Italy and Spain.

Germline values: CDR1 SSHAT, CDR2 FNYEAQ (reference sequence). The trim removed 1 base at V and 5 bases at J, leaving 4 bases unmatched. The CDR3 covers 15 residues. Authors' processing steps: Reference gene primers were amplified, and this amplification served to estimate nucleated cell counts. Profiled with immunoSEQ multiplex PCR; TCRdb holds only in-frame clones, not every one. The V and J calls and the clone size are those of that table, but D and trimming were determined from the DNA. The profile covers fewer than 200,000 clones, with about 86% appearing a single time and around 8.6% taken by the ten largest.

The specimen sequenced was peripheral blood. The chain combines TRBV7-7 with TRBJ2-1, with 8 bases matching TRBD2. This receptor was identified in a man aged 50-59 years with active or convalescent COVID-19. The CDR3 nucleotides read TGTGCCAGCAGCTTAGGGCGGGGGGCTAACAATGAGCAGTTCTTC. It yields the protein CASSLGRGANNEQFF.